These T cell receptor beta chains were read from a single sample in a study of blood T cells in healthy people across ages. MiXCR was run by TCRdb on the 5' RACE reads, yielding one entry per CDR3 protein. In the table there are more than 800,000 distinct CDR3 sequences, around 30% of which are singletons. Sequencing was carried out using blood. All receptors derive from a woman aged 80 or over in good health. CDR3s include the opening cysteine and the closing phenylalanine or tryptophan. The order of the fields is V gene, J gene, CDR3 protein.

TRBV6-5	TRBJ2-7	CASSYSAGPYEQYF
TRBV5-1	TRBJ2-6	CASSLVGSGGSGANVLTF
TRBV27	TRBJ2-2	CASIRRSTGELFF
TRBV4-3	-	CASSQGVQGSCEQYF
TRBV9	TRBJ2-1	CASSVSTGTVYNEQFF
TRBV5-6	TRBJ1-2	CASNSVGFRVYTF
TRBV6-5	-	CASSRQGVGETQYF
TRBV6-2/TRBV6-3	TRBJ2-1	CASTQNGGVEFF
TRBV20-1	TRBJ2-1	CSADGRRAYNEQFF
TRBV20-1	TRBJ2-5	CSAQRGAQETQYF
TRBV6-1	TRBJ1-1	CASSEARTAGEAFF
TRBV20-1	TRBJ1-6	CSATPGTGKNSPLHF
TRBV6-2/TRBV6-3	TRBJ2-5	CASSYGTSGVYQETQYF
TRBV12-3/TRBV12-4	TRBJ2-5	CASSGAGGLETQYF
TRBV7-2	TRBJ2-3	CASSFQLGTSDWGDTQYF
TRBV2	TRBJ1-5	CASSERYVAGGNQPQHF
TRBV12-3/TRBV12-4	TRBJ1-5	CASSRTGGNQPRHF
TRBV7-2	TRBJ2-7	CASSLEQGYEQYF
TRBV4-3	TRBJ2-6	CASSHGSGRSGANVLTF
TRBV21-1	TRBJ2-4	CASSPTRLAKNIQYF
TRBV6-2/TRBV6-3	TRBJ2-3	CLADTQYF
TRBV20-1	TRBJ1-5	CSASERTGGNQPQHF
TRBV9	TRBJ2-4	CASSSRTQENIQYF
TRBV5-1	TRBJ1-4	CASSSRQGGSEKLFF
TRBV20-1	TRBJ2-5	CSARDRGSTETQYF
TRBV27	TRBJ2-1	CASRPGLALGEQFF
TRBV7-2	TRBJ2-2	CASSLSVGGTGELFF
TRBV6-5	TRBJ1-1	CASRYYKNTEAFF
TRBV7-2	TRBJ1-4	CASSKPGQGNEKLFF